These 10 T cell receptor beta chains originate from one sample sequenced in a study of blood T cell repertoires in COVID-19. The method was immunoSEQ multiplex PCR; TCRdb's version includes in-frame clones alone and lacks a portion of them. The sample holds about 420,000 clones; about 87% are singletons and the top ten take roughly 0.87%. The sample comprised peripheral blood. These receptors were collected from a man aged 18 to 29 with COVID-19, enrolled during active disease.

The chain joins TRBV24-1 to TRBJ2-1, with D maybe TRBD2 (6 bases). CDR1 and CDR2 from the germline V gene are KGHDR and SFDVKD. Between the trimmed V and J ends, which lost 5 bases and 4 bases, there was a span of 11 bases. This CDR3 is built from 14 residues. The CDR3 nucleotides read TGTGCCACCAGTGCCGGGACTTCTTACAATGAGCAGTTCTTC. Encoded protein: CATSAGTSYNEQFF.

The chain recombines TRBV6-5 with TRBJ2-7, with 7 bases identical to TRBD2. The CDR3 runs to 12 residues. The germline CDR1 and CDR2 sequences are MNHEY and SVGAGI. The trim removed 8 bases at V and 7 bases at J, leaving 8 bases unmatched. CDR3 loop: CASGRVQVEQYF. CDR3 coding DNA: TGTGCCAGCGGGAGGGTTCAAGTAGAGCAGTACTTC.

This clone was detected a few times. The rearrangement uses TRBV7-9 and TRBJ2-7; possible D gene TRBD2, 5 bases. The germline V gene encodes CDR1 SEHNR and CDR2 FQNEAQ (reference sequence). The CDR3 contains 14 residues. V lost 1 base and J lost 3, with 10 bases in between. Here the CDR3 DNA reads TGTGCCAGCAGCTTAGACGGAGGCGGCTACGAGCAGTACTTC. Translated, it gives CASSLDGGGYEQYF.

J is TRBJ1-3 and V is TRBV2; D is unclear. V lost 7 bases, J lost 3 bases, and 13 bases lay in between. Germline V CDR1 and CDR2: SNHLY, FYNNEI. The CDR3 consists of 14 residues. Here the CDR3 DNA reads TGTGCCAGCATACTTGGAGTGTTTGGAAACACCATATATTTT. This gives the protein CASILGVFGNTIYF.

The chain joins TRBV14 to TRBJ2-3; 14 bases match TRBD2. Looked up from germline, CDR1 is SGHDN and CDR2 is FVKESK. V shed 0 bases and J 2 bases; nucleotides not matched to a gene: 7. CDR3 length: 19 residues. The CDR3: CASSQEYLGLAGATDTQYF. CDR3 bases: TGTGCCAGCAGCCAAGAATATCTGGGACTAGCGGGAGCCACAGATACGCAGTATTTT.

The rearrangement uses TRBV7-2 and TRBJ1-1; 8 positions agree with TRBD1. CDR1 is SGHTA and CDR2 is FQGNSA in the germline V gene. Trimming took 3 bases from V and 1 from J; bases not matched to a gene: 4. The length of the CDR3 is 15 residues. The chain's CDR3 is CASSFSGTGNTEAFF. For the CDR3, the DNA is TGTGCCAGCAGCTTTAGTGGGACAGGGAACACTGAAGCTTTCTTT.

The DNA of the CDR3 is TGTGCCAGCAGTTTAACTAGCGATGAGCAGTTCTTC. It translates to CASSLTSDEQFF. The chain uses TRBV6-2 or TRBV6-3 and TRBJ2-1; 7 bases map to TRBD2. The germline V gene encodes CDR1 MNHEY and CDR2 SVGEGT. CDR3 length equals 12 residues. Unmatched junction bases numbered 2, after V lost 4 bases and J lost 8 bases.

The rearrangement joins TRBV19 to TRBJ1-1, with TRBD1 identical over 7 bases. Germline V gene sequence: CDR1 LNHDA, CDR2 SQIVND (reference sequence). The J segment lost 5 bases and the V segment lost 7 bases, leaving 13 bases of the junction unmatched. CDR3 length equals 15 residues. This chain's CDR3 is CASIRRGGANTEAFF. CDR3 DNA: TGTGCCAGTATAAGGAGAGGGGGCGCGAATACTGAAGCTTTCTTT.

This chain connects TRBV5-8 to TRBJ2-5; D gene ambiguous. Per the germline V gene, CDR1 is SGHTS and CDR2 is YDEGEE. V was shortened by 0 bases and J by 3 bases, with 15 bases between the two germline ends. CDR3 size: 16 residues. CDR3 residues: CASSLGAKGNKETQYF. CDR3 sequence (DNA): TGTGCCAGCAGCTTGGGGGCAAAAGGAAATAAAGAGACCCAGTACTTC. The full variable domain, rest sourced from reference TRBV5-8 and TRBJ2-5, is EAGVTQSPTHLIKTRGQQATLRCSPISGHTSVYWYQQALGLGLQFLLWYDEGEERNRGNFPPRFSGRQFPNYSSELNVNALELEDSALYLCASSLGAKGNKETQYFGPGTRLLVL.

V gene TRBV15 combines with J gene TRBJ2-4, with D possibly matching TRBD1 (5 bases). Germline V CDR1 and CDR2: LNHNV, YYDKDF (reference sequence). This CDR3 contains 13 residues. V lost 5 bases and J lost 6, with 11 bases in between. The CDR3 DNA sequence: TGTGCCACCAGCGGCAGGGTGGGAAACATTCAGTACTTC. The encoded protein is CATSGRVGNIQYF.